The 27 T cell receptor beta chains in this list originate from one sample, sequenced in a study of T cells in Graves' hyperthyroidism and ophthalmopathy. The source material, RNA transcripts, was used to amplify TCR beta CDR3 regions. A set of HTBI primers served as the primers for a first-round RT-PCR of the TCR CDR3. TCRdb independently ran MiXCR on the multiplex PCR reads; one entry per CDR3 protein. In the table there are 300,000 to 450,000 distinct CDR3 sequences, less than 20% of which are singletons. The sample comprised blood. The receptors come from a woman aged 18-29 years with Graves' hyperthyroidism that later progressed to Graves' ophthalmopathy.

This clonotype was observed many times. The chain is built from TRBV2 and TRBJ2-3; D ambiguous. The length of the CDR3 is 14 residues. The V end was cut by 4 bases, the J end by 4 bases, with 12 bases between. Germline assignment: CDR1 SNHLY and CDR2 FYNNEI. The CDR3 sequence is CASSVFQAADTQYF. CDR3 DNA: TGTGCCAGCAGTGTTTTCCAGGCTGCAGATACGCAGTATTTT.

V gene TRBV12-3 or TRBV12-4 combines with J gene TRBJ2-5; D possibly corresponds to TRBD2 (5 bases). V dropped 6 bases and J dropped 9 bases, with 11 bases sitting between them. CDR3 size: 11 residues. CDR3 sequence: CASSLTRAQYF. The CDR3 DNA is TGTGCCAGCAGCCTAACTAGGGCCCAGTACTTC.

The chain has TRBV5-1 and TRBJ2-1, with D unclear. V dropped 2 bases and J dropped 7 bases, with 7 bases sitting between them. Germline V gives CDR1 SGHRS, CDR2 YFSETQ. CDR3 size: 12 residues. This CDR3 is CASSFTRNEQFF. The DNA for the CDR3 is TGCGCCAGCAGCTTTACCCGGAATGAGCAGTTCTTC.

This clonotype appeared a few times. CDR3 sequence (DNA): TGCGCCAGCAGTGACAGGGCTGCGGATACGCAGTATTTT. It encodes CASSDRAADTQYF. The rearrangement links TRBV10-2 to TRBJ2-3, with D perhaps matching TRBD1 (5 bases). V lost 3 bases to trimming and J lost 6 bases, with 10 bases between them. This CDR3 comprises 13 residues. The germline V gene encodes CDR1 WSHSY and CDR2 SAAADI.

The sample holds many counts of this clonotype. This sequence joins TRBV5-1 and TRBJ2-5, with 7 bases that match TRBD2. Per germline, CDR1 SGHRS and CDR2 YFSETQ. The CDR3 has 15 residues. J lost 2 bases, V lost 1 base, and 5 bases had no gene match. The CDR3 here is CASSLSGTTQETQYF. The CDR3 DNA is TGCGCCAGCAGCTTGTCCGGGACTACACAAGAGACCCAGTACTTC. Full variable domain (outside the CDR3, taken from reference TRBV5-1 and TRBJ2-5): KAGVTQTPRYLIKTRGQQVTLSCSPISGHRSVSWYQQTPGQGLQFLFEYFSETQRNKGNFPGRFSGRQFSNSRSEMNVSTLELGDSALYLCASSLSGTTQETQYFGPGTRLLVL.

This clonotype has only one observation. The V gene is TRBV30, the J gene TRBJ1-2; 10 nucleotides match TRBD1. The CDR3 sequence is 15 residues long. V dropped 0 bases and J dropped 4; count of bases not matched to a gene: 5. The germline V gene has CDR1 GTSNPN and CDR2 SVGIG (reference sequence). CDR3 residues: CAWSVRRTGGYGYTF. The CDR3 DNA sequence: TGTGCCTGGAGTGTACGGAGGACAGGGGGCTATGGCTACACCTTC.

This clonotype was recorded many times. For the CDR3, the DNA is TGTGCCAGCAGCCCCGACTGGGTTTCCTACAATGAGCAGTTCTTC. This codes for CASSPDWVSYNEQFF. The rearrangement links TRBV11-2 to TRBJ2-1; unclear D gene. The CDR3 spans 15 residues. CDR1 SGHAT and CDR2 FQNNGV come from the germline V gene. V lost 5 bases and J 1 base, leaving 12 bases between the germline ends.

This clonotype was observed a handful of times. The CDR3: CASSDPINSNQPQHF. CDR3 bases: TGTGCCAGCAGTGACCCGATAAACAGCAATCAGCCCCAGCATTTT. This chain links TRBV6-1 with TRBJ1-5, with D unclear. CDR3 length equals 15 residues. Per the germline V gene, CDR1 is MNHNS and CDR2 is SASEGT. The ends were cut back, 3 bases at V and 1 base at J, with 10 bases in the middle.

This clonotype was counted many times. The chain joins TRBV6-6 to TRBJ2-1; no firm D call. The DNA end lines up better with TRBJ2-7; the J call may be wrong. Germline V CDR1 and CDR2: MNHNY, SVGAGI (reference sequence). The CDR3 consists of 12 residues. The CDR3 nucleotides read TGTGCCAGCAGTTACTCCTTGGGTGAGCAGTACTTC. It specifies CASSYSLGEQYF.

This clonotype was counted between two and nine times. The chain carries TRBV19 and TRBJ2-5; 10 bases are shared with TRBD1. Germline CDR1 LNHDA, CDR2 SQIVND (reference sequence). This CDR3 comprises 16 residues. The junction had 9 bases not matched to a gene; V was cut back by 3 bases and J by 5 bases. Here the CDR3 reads CASSIVTGTGAETQYF. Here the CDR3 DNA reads TGTGCCAGTAGTATTGTGACCGGGACAGGGGCTGAGACCCAGTACTTC.

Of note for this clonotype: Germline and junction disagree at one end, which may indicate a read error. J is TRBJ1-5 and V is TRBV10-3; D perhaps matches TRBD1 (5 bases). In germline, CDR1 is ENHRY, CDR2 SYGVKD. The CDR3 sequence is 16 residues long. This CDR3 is CAISATEKGSYQPQHF. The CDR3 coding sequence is TGTGCCATCAGTGCGACAGAGAAAGGTAGCTATCAGCCCCAGCATTTT.

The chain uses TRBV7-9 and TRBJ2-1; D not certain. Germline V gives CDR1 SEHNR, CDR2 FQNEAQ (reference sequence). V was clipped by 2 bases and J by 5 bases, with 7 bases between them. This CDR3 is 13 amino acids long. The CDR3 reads CASSLLLNNEQFF. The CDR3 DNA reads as TGTGCCAGCAGCTTATTACTAAACAATGAGCAGTTCTTC.

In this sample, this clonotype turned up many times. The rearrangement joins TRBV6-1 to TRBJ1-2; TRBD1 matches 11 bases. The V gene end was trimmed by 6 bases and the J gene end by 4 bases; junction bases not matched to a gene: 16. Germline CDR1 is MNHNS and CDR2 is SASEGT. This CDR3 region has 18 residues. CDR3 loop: CASSPGQGANGALYGYTF. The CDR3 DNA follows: TGTGCCAGCAGCCCAGGACAGGGGGCTAATGGGGCCCTCTATGGCTACACCTTC.

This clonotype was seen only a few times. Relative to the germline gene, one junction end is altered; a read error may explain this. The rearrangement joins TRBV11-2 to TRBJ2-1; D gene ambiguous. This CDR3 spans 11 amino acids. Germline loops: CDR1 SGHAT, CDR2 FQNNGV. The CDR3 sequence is CASSLGPILLF. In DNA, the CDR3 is TGTGCCAGCAGCTTAGGACCCATCCTACTCTTC. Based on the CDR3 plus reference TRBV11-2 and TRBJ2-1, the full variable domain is EAGVAQSPRYKIIEKRQSVAFWCNPISGHATLYWYQQILGQGPKLLIQFQNNGVVDDSQLPKDRFSAERLKGVDSTLKIQPAKLEDSAVYLCASSLGPILLFGPGTRLTVL.

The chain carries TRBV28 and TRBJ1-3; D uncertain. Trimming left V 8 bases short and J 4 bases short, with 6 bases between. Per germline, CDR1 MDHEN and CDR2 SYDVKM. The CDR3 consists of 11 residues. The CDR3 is CASVQGNTIYF. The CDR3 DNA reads TGTGCCAGCGTTCAGGGAAACACCATATATTTT.

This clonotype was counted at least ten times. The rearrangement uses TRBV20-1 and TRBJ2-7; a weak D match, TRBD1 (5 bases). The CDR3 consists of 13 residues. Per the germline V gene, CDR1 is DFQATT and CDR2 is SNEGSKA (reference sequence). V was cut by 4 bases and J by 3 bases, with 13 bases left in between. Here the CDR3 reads CSAIPDTGYEQYF. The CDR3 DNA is TGCAGTGCTATTCCGGACACGGGCTACGAGCAGTACTTC.

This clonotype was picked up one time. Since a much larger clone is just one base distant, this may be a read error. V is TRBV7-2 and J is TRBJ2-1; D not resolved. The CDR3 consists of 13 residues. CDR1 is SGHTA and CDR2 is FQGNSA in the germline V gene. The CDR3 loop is CPSSLGSGNEQFF. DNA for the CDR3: TGTCCCAGCAGCTTAGGATCCGGGAATGAGCAGTTCTTC.

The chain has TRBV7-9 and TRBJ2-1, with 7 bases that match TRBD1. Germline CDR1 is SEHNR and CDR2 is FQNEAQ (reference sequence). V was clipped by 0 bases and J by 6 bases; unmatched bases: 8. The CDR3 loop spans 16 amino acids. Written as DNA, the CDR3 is TGTGCCAGCAGCTTAGCGACCTGGACAGGCTTCAATGAGCAGTTCTTC. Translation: CASSLATWTGFNEQFF.

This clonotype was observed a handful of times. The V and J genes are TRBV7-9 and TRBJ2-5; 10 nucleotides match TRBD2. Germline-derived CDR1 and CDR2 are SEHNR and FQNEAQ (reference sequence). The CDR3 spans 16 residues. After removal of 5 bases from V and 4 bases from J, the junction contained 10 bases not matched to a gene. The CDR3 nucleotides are TGTGCCAGCAGCACCGGGACTAGCGTCGGAGGAGAGACCCAGTACTTC. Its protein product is CASSTGTSVGGETQYF.

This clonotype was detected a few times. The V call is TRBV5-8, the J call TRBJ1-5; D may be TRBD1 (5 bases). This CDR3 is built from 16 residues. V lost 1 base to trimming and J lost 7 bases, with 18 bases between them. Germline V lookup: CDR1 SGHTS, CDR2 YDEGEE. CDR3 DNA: TGTGCCAGCAGCTTGTCCAGGGTAGAATTAATGCAGCCCCAGCATTTT. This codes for CASSLSRVELMQPQHF.

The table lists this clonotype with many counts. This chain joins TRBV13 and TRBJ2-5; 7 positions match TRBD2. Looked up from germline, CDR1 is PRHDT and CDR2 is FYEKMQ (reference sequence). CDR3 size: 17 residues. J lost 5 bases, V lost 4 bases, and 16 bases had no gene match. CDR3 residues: CASSSAFRDYRSETQYF. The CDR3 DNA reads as TGTGCCAGCAGCTCAGCGTTCCGGGACTACCGCTCGGAGACCCAGTACTTC.

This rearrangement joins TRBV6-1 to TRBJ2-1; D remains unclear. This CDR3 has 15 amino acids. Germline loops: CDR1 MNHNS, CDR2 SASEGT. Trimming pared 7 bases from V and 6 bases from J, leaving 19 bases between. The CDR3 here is CASINYKFLSNEQFF. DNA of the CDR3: TGTGCCAGCATTAACTACAAATTCCTTTCCAATGAGCAGTTCTTC.

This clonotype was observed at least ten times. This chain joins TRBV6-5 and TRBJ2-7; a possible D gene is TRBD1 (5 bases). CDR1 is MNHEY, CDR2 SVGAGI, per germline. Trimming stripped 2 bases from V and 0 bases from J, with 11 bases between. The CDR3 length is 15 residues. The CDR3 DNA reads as TGTGCCAGCAGTTACAGGTGGCAGGGCTCCTACGAGCAGTACTTC. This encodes CASSYRWQGSYEQYF.

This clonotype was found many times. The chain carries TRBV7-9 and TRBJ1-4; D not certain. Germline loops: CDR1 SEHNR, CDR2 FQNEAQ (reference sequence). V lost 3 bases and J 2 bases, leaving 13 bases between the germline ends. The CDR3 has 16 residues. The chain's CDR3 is CASSFQRILTNEKLFF. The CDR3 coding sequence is TGTGCCAGCAGCTTCCAACGAATCCTTACTAATGAAAAACTGTTTTTT. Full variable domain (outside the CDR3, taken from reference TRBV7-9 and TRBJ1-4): DTGVSQNPRHKITKRGQNVTFRCDPISEHNRLYWYRQTLGQGPEFLTYFQNEAQLEKSRLLSDRFSAERPKGSFSTLEIQRTEQGDSAMYLCASSFQRILTNEKLFFGSGTQLSVL.

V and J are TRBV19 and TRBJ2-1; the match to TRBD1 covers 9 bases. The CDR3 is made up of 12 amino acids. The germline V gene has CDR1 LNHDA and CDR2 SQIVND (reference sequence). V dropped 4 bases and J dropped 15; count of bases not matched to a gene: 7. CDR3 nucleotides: TGTGCCAGTAGTAAACGGGACAGGGCCACGTTCTTC. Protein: CASSKRDRATFF.

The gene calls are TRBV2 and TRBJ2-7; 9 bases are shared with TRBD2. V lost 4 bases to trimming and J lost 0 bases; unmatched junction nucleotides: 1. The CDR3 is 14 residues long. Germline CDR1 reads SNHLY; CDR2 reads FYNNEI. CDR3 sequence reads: CASSGLADSYEQYF. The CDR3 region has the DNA TGTGCCAGCAGTGGACTAGCGGACTCCTACGAGCAGTACTTC.

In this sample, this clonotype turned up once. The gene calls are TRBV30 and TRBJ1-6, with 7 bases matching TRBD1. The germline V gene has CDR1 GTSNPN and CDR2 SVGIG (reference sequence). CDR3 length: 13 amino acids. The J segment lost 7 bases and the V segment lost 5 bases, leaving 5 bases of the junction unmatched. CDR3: CAWSTGDNSPLHF. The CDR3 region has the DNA TGTGCCTGGTCAACAGGGGACAATTCACCCCTCCACTTT. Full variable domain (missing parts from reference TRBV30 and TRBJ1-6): SQTIHQWPATLVQPVGSPLSLECTVEGTSNPNLYWYRQAAGRGLQLLFYSVGIGQISSEVPQNLSASRPQDRQFILSSKKLLLSDSGFYLCAWSTGDNSPLHFGNGTRLTVT.